The 27 T cell receptor beta chains below all came from one sample that was sequenced in a study of cytomegalovirus exposure and HLA in healthy donors. Both 60 Vbeta primers and 13 Jbeta primers went into the PCR. Only in-frame clones appear in the TCRdb table, and some are missing; sequencing was by immunoSEQ multiplex PCR. This table has about 190,000 clones, about 80% appearing once. Sequencing input: PBMCs. The receptor set was obtained from a woman between 50 and 59 years old in good health and CMV-seropositive.

The V gene is TRBV2, the J gene TRBJ2-5; D might be TRBD1 (6 bases). This CDR3 has 13 amino acids. The germline V and J ends were trimmed by 6 bases and 0 bases, with 8 bases remaining between them. CDR1 and CDR2 (germline): SNHLY, FYNNEI. The CDR3 loop reads CASSGTNQETQYF. DNA of the CDR3: TGTGCCAGCAGCGGGACAAACCAAGAGACCCAGTACTTC.

This clone is a singleton in its sample. The gene calls are TRBV15 and TRBJ2-6; 9 positions agree with TRBD1. CDR1 LNHNV and CDR2 YYDKDF come from the germline V gene (reference sequence). This CDR3 contains 19 residues. The V and J ends lost 4 bases and 0 bases, in that order; junction bases with no gene match: 10. CDR3 residues: CATSKPRTGVSSGANVLTF. In nucleotides, the CDR3 is TGTGCCACCAGCAAGCCCCGGACAGGGGTGAGCTCTGGGGCCAACGTCCTGACTTTC.

Worth noting for this clone: The junction differs from germline at one of its ends, possibly a read error. The rearrangement links TRBV7-9 to TRBJ1-1; D is ambiguous. This CDR3 spans 14 amino acids. Germline V lookup: CDR1 SEHNR, CDR2 FQNEAQ (reference sequence). CDR3 sequence: CSSSLREGNTEAFF. The CDR3, as DNA: TGTTCCAGCAGCTTGCGGGAAGGGAACACTGAAGCTTTCTTT.

The count of this clone is one. The CDR3 does not close with the conserved phenylalanine or tryptophan, likely indicating a read error. The chain joins TRBV20-1 to TRBJ1-2; D possibly corresponds to TRBD1 (5 bases). V shed 7 bases and J shed 7 bases, with 13 bases lying between them. Germline CDR1 reads DFQATT; CDR2 reads SNEGSKA (reference sequence). This CDR3 is 11 amino acids long. Here the CDR3 DNA reads TGCAGTGGACGGGGGGTCAGTGGCTACACCATC. Translation gives CSGRGVSGYTI.

The rearrangement joins TRBV10-2 to TRBJ2-7; 13 nucleotides agree with TRBD2. The CDR3 is 18 amino acids. V lost 3 bases to trimming and J lost 6 bases; unmatched junction nucleotides: 14. The germline gives CDR1 WSHSY, CDR2 SAAADI. This CDR3 is CASSDSGLAGEFRREQYF. CDR3 DNA: TGCGCCAGCAGTGACTCTGGACTAGCGGGGGAGTTCCGGCGCGAGCAGTACTTC.

The chain uses TRBV5-1 and TRBJ2-7, with TRBD1 as a possible D gene (5 bases). V gave up 4 bases and J gave up 2 bases, with 13 bases separating them. CDR3 size: 14 residues. The V gene's germline CDR1 is SGHRS and CDR2 YFSETQ. This CDR3 is CASSPGQATYEQYF. The CDR3, as DNA: TGCGCCAGCAGCCCAGGACAAGCCACCTACGAGCAGTACTTC.

This chain links TRBV5-6 with TRBJ2-5; 10 nucleotides align to TRBD2. Germline lookup yields CDR1 SGHDT and CDR2 YYEEEE. There are 16 residues in the CDR3. V was clipped by 2 bases and J by 2 bases; unmatched bases: 6. The chain's CDR3 is CASSLLSGGTQETQYF. In DNA, the CDR3 is TGTGCCAGCAGCTTACTTAGCGGGGGGACACAAGAGACCCAGTACTTC.

The V call is TRBV25-1, the J call TRBJ1-2; 9 bases align to TRBD1. After removal of 3 bases from V and 10 bases from J, the junction contained 6 bases not matched to a gene. Germline V gene data show CDR1 as MGHDK and CDR2 as SYGVNS. There are 13 residues in the CDR3. The CDR3 sequence is CASSDRWTGDYTF. CDR3 DNA: TGTGCCAGCAGTGACCGATGGACAGGGGACTACACCTTC.

The rearrangement links TRBV4-2 to TRBJ2-1, with D tentatively TRBD2 (7 bases). Trimming shortened V by 4 bases and J by 6 bases, and 16 bases separated the two germline ends. Germline V gives CDR1 LGHNA, CDR2 YNFKEQ. This CDR3 region has 15 residues. CDR3 residues: CASSRPGGRGNEQFF. The CDR3 nucleotides read TGTGCCAGCAGCCGCCCGGGGGGCCGAGGCAATGAGCAGTTCTTC.

The rearrangement uses TRBV28 and TRBJ2-1; 7 bases agree with TRBD2. The CDR3 is made up of 15 amino acids. Germline CDR1 MDHEN, CDR2 SYDVKM. J lost 8 bases, V lost 6 bases, and 13 bases had no gene match. The CDR3: CASRPRGDPRDEQFF. The CDR3 region has the DNA TGTGCCAGCAGACCTCGGGGGGACCCGAGGGATGAGCAGTTCTTC.

This chain joins TRBV19 and TRBJ2-4, with D possibly being TRBD1 (5 bases). Germline-derived CDR1 and CDR2 are LNHDA and SQIVND (reference sequence). The CDR3 covers 14 residues. V gave up 4 bases and J gave up 9 bases, with 16 bases separating them. The CDR3 reads CASSRNTGSGIQYF. The CDR3 region has the DNA TGTGCCAGTAGTAGAAACACAGGTTCGGGCATTCAGTACTTC.

The genes are TRBV25-1 and TRBJ1-2; 9 bases fit TRBD1. The CDR3 runs 13 residues. Trimming at V came to 8 bases and at J to 4 bases, leaving 5 bases not matched to a gene. CDR1 and CDR2 from the germline V gene are MGHDK and SYGVNS. In DNA form, the CDR3 reads TGTGCCAGCCACGGGACAGGGCCCTATGGCTACACCTTC. This translates into CASHGTGPYGYTF.

This sequence joins TRBV18 and TRBJ2-5, with 8 bases aligning to TRBD2. The CDR3 totals 15 residues. Looked up from germline, CDR1 is KGHSH and CDR2 is LQKENI. V was pared by 6 bases and J by 4 bases, with 10 bases of the junction left unmatched. CDR3 nucleotides: TGTGCCAGCTCCGGGACTAGAGGTTTGGGAGAGACCCAGTACTTC. Translated, it gives CASSGTRGLGETQYF.

The chain is built from TRBV2 and TRBJ2-2; 8 bases agree with TRBD2. The V segment lost 1 base and the J segment 6 bases; nucleotides outside the gene matches: 7. Per germline, CDR1 SNHLY and CDR2 FYNNEI. The CDR3 is 16 residues long. The CDR3 nucleotides are TGTGCCAGCAGTGAAGTTGAGTCGGGGGGGGCCGGGGAGCTGTTTTTT. This encodes CASSEVESGGAGELFF.

Only a few counts were recorded for this clone. The chain links TRBV5-1 to TRBJ1-1; TRBD1 agrees at 7 bases. The CDR3 is 14 residues long. J was trimmed by 3 bases and V by 0 bases; bases with no gene match: 2. Germline V gene lookup returns CDR1 SGHRS and CDR2 YFSETQ. CDR3: CASSLGGQYTEAFF. DNA for the CDR3: TGCGCCAGCAGCTTGGGGGGACAGTACACTGAAGCTTTCTTT.

This clone was found once. The CDR3 spells CASSFVLRGKNIQYF. In DNA form, the CDR3 reads TGTGCCAGCAGCTTCGTGCTCCGGGGCAAAAACATTCAGTACTTC. The chain employs TRBV7-2 and TRBJ2-4; D perhaps matches TRBD2 (5 bases). From germline, CDR1 is SGHTA and CDR2 FQGNSA. This CDR3 is 15 amino acids long. The V end was cut by 3 bases, the J end by 3 bases, with 12 bases between.

The J gene is TRBJ1-6, the V gene TRBV7-8; D gene unclear. Germline values: CDR1 SGHVS, CDR2 FQNEAQ. The V end was cut by 1 base, the J end by 9 bases, with 7 bases between. The CDR3 runs 13 residues. The CDR3 loop reads CASSLEEISPLHF. The DNA for the CDR3 is TGTGCCAGCAGCTTAGAAGAGATTTCACCCCTCCACTTT. Together with reference TRBV7-8 and TRBJ1-6, the CDR3 gives the full variable domain: GAGVSQSPRYKVAKRGQDVALRCDPISGHVSLFWYQQALGQGPEFLTYFQNEAQLDKSGLPSDRFFAERPEGSVSTLKIQRTQQEDSAVYLCASSLEEISPLHFGNGTRLTVT.

This clone was detected only a few times. The V and J genes are TRBV6-1 and TRBJ1-5; 8 positions match TRBD1. Germline values: CDR1 MNHNS, CDR2 SASEGT. The CDR3 is made up of 16 amino acids. The junction had 7 bases not matched to a gene; V was cut back by 1 base and J by 5 bases. CDR3 region: CASSEGLVRGHQPQHF. In nucleotides, the CDR3 is TGTGCCAGCAGTGAAGGCCTTGTCAGGGGGCATCAGCCCCAGCATTTT.

V is TRBV7-9 and J is TRBJ2-3; 8 bases agree with TRBD2. The germline V gene has CDR1 SEHNR and CDR2 FQNEAQ (reference sequence). This CDR3 is built from 15 residues. With V trimmed by 7 bases and J by 2 bases, 8 bases remained unmatched. CDR3 in DNA: TGTGCCAGCACCGTCGGGGGGGATTACACAGATACGCAGTATTTT. Amino acid sequence: CASTVGGDYTDTQYF.

Notes on this clone: A junction end diverges from the germline sequence, so it may reflect a read error. V is TRBV18 and J is TRBJ2-7; D is perhaps TRBD1 (6 bases). The germline CDR1 and CDR2 sequences are KGHSH and LQKENI. The CDR3 length is 16 residues. The CDR3 is CATSKTVPGQTYEQYF. The CDR3 nucleotides are TGTGCCACCTCAAAAACTGTGCCGGGACAAACTTACGAGCAGTACTTC.

The chain combines TRBV7-3 with TRBJ2-3; tentatively, D is TRBD2 (5 bases). V lost 2 bases, J lost 0 bases, and 9 bases lay in between. Germline-derived CDR1 and CDR2 are SGHTA and FQGTGA. This CDR3 region has 15 residues. The CDR3 sequence is CASSLFEGSTDTQYF. CDR3 DNA sequence: TGTGCCAGCAGCTTATTTGAGGGTAGCACAGATACGCAGTATTTT. Looking up the rest from reference TRBV7-3 and TRBJ2-3 gives the full variable domain: GAGVSQTPSNKVTEKGKYVELRCDPISGHTALYWYRQSLGQGPEFLIYFQGTGAADDSGLPNDRFFAVRPEGSVSTLKIQRTERGDSAVYLCASSLFEGSTDTQYFGPGTRLTVL.

The chain uses TRBV5-1 and TRBJ1-4, with 8 bases that match TRBD1. The CDR3 has 18 amino acids. The J segment lost 5 bases and the V segment lost 3 bases, leaving 15 bases of the junction unmatched. The V gene's germline CDR1 is SGHRS and CDR2 YFSETQ. CDR3 sequence: CASSSAGGAYGANEKLFF. CDR3 in DNA: TGCGCCAGCAGCTCGGCAGGGGGCGCTTACGGAGCAAATGAAAAACTGTTTTTT.

The chain joins TRBV5-1 to TRBJ2-3, with D maybe TRBD1 (6 bases). Germline V gives CDR1 SGHRS, CDR2 YFSETQ. The V end was cut by 0 bases, the J end by 3 bases, with 11 bases between. The CDR3 contains 15 residues. This CDR3 is CASSLEQGRTDTQYF. The DNA for the CDR3 is TGCGCCAGCAGCTTGGAACAGGGTAGAACAGATACGCAGTATTTT.

This sequence joins TRBV7-9 and TRBJ2-2; 10 nucleotides line up with TRBD1. The junction had 4 bases not matched to a gene; V was cut back by 4 bases and J by 2 bases. The CDR3 has 16 amino acids. Germline V gene data show CDR1 as SEHNR and CDR2 as FQNEAQ (reference sequence). The CDR3 DNA follows: TGTGCCAGCAGCTCACGGGACAGGGGTAACACCGGGGAGCTGTTTTTT. Its translation is CASSSRDRGNTGELFF.

The CDR3 reads CASSVGQALNTEAFF. CDR3 nucleotides: TGTGCCAGCAGCGTGGGACAGGCCTTGAACACTGAAGCTTTCTTT. The chain employs TRBV9 and TRBJ1-1, with 8 nucleotides matching TRBD1. CDR1 and CDR2 from the germline V gene are SGDLS and YYNGEE. This CDR3 contains 15 residues. With V trimmed by 2 bases and J by 0 bases, 3 bases remained unmatched.

This clone was picked up one time. The chain uses TRBV7-2 and TRBJ1-2, with no clear D. CDR3 size: 15 residues. Per the germline V gene, CDR1 is SGHTA and CDR2 is FQGNSA. Trimming took off 3 bases at V and 2 bases at J, with 13 bases between the two ends. The CDR3 here is CASSFRLRLNYGYTF. The CDR3 DNA reads TGTGCCAGCAGCTTTAGACTACGACTGAACTATGGCTACACCTTC.

This chain joins TRBV5-1 and TRBJ2-1, with 9 bases identical to TRBD1. From germline, CDR1 is SGHRS and CDR2 YFSETQ. CDR3 size: 15 residues. Trimming took 0 bases from V and 8 from J; bases not matched to a gene: 6. In DNA, the CDR3 is TGCGCCAGCAGCTTGGGAGGGACAGGGTACCATGAGCAGTTCTTC. Amino acids: CASSLGGTGYHEQFF.